A single sample gave rise to the 11 T cell receptor beta chains below, sequenced in a study of T cells in Graves' hyperthyroidism and ophthalmopathy. What was amplified from RNA transcripts were TCR beta CDR3 regions. A set of HTBI primers served as the primers for a first-round RT-PCR of the TCR CDR3. TCRdb ran MiXCR on the multiplex PCR reads and lists one entry per CDR3 protein. This sample has a few hundred thousand distinct CDR3 sequences; around 20% occur once, and the top ten carry around 48%. What was sequenced was blood. The receptors were gathered from a woman in her 50s with Graves' hyperthyroidism.

Concerning this clonotype: With a much larger clone just one base away, this may be a read error. The chain has TRBV6-5 and TRBJ2-7, with D possibly TRBD1 on 5 matching bases. The length of the CDR3 is 15 residues. The germline CDR1 and CDR2 sequences are MNHEY and SVGAGI. In DNA, the CDR3 is TGTGCCGGCAGTTACGGACCTCAAGGGGACTACGAGCAGTACTTC. Its translation: CAGSYGPQGDYEQYF.

This clonotype was picked up a small number of times. The rearrangement joins TRBV7-8 to TRBJ1-2; TRBD1 agrees at 7 bases. CDR3 length: 14 residues. Trimming cost V 2 bases and J 6 bases; bases outside gene matches: 6. Germline loops: CDR1 SGHVS, CDR2 FQNEAQ. The CDR3 sequence is CASSLQQGRDGYTF. CDR3 bases: TGTGCCAGCAGCTTACAACAGGGGCGGGATGGCTACACCTTC.

A few counts support this clonotype. This may come from a read error, since a much larger clone is one base off. The chain has TRBV2 and TRBJ2-1, with TRBD1 matching over 9 bases. This CDR3 contains 14 residues. V was clipped by 5 bases and J by 3 bases; unmatched bases: 2. The germline CDR1 and CDR2 sequences are SNHLY and FYNNEI. DNA of the CDR3: TGTGCCAGCAGTCGGACAGGGGTCTACAATGAGCAGTTCTTC. Encoded protein: CASSRTGVYNEQFF.

The chain has TRBV27 and TRBJ2-3; D not resolved. With 6 bases removed from V and 4 bases from J, the gap between germline ends came to 26 bases. Germline V lookup: CDR1 MNHEY, CDR2 SMNVEV (reference sequence). The CDR3 length is 18 residues. The CDR3 is CASSRQPLRPSRADTQYF. CDR3 bases: TGTGCCAGCAGCAGGCAGCCCCTCCGGCCTTCTAGGGCAGATACGCAGTATTTT.

About this clonotype: As the CDR3 is not closed by the conserved phenylalanine or tryptophan, this likely results from a read error. The V and J genes are TRBV12-3 or TRBV12-4 and TRBJ1-5; tentatively, D is TRBD1 (6 bases). There are 14 residues in the CDR3. Deletions cut 3 bases from V and 3 bases from J, with 9 bases between. DNA of the CDR3: TGTGCCAGCAGTTTGACAGGCTACAATCAGCCCCAGCATCTT. Translating it yields CASSLTGYNQPQHL.

This clonotype came up a few times. V gene TRBV19 combines with J gene TRBJ2-5; perhaps TRBD2 as D (6 bases). There are 16 residues in the CDR3. Germline loops: CDR1 LNHDA, CDR2 SQIVND (reference sequence). V shed 3 bases and J shed 2 bases, with 16 bases lying between them. The DNA for the CDR3 is TGTGCCAGTAGTATCCCCGCGGGACTGAAACAAGAGACCCAGTACTTC. Residues: CASSIPAGLKQETQYF. The full variable domain, in which reference TRBV19 and TRBJ2-5 provide the parts outside the CDR3, is DGGITQSPKYLFRKEGQNVTLSCEQNLNHDAMYWYRQDPGQGLRLIYYSQIVNDFQKGDIAEGYSVSREKKESFPLTVTSAQKNPTAFYLCASSIPAGLKQETQYFGPGTRLLVL.

The chain recombines TRBV12-3 or TRBV12-4 with TRBJ2-1; D is perhaps TRBD1 (5 bases). This CDR3 is 11 amino acids long. The ends were cut back, 6 bases at V and 10 bases at J, with 10 bases in the middle. The CDR3 DNA reads as TGTGCCAGCAGCAAGACAGAGGAGCAGTTCTTC. This codes for CASSKTEEQFF.

This clonotype was counted ten times or more. The J gene is TRBJ2-7, the V gene TRBV6-1, with D uncertain. Germline V gene sequence: CDR1 MNHNS, CDR2 SASEGT. This CDR3 spans 12 amino acids. Trimming took off 2 bases at V and 3 bases at J, with 5 bases between the two ends. The CDR3 is CASSETVYEQYF. The CDR3 nucleotides read TGTGCCAGCAGTGAAACAGTCTACGAGCAGTACTTC.

This clonotype was counted at least ten times. V usage is TRBV5-6 and J usage is TRBJ2-1; 9 positions agree with TRBD2. The J segment lost 8 bases and the V segment lost 3 bases, leaving 6 bases of the junction unmatched. This CDR3 has 14 residues. Germline lookup yields CDR1 SGHDT and CDR2 YYEEEE. CDR3 in amino acids: CASSYGTSLHEQFF. The CDR3 coding sequence is TGTGCCAGCAGCTACGGGACTAGCCTCCATGAGCAGTTCTTC.

This chain links TRBV6-2 or TRBV6-3 with TRBJ2-3; 9 nucleotides line up with TRBD1. CDR3 size: 15 residues. Germline-derived CDR1 and CDR2 are MNHEY and SVGEGT. V shed 8 bases and J 4 bases; nucleotides not matched to a gene: 10. In nucleotides, the CDR3 is TGTGCCAGCGGCCAGGGACAGGGATTGTCAGATACGCAGTATTTT. Its protein is CASGQGQGLSDTQYF.

This clonotype was counted ten times or more. This chain joins TRBV12-3 or TRBV12-4 and TRBJ1-2; 10 positions match TRBD1. This CDR3 has 17 residues. V trimming: 4 bases; J trimming: 4 bases; junction bases outside the gene matches: 12. For the CDR3, the DNA is TGTGCCAGCAGTTCCCGACCGACAGGGGGCGCCCTCTATGGCTACACCTTC. Protein sequence: CASSSRPTGGALYGYTF.